Below are 27 T cell receptor beta chains sequenced from a single sample in a study of CD8 T cells in Susac syndrome. With random hexamers, reverse transcription was performed on about 0.5 to 1 ug of RNA. TCRdb reprocessed the immunoSEQ multiplex PCR reads with MiXCR, giving one entry per CDR3 protein. The data show approximately 200,000 distinct CDR3 sequences, 90% to 95% seen once. Input material: CD4+ T cells from PBMCs. The receptors stem from a human donor with multiple sclerosis.

V usage is TRBV4-1 and J usage is TRBJ1-1; no definite D call. Germline V CDR1 and CDR2: MGHRA, YSYEKL. V lost 1 base and J lost 8, with 17 bases in between. The CDR3 runs 15 residues. The CDR3 DNA reads as TGCGCCAGCAGCCAAGGTAGGGAGGCGGGGTCCGAAGCTTTCTTT. It encodes CASSQGREAGSEAFF.

This sequence joins TRBV29-1 and TRBJ1-2; the D gene is possibly TRBD1 (6 bases). This CDR3 region has 14 residues. V lost 3 bases to trimming and J lost 6 bases, with 17 bases between them. CDR1 is SQVTM, CDR2 ANQGSEA, per germline. In DNA form, the CDR3 reads TGCAGCGTTGATGGCCTCGGGGGCCCCGATGGCTACACCTTC. This gives the protein CSVDGLGGPDGYTF. Combining the CDR3 with reference TRBV29-1 and TRBJ1-2 gives the whole variable domain SAVISQKPSRDICQRGTSLTIQCQVDSQVTMMFWYRQQPGQSLTLIATANQGSEATYESGFVIDKFPISRPNLTFSTLTVSNMSPEDSSIYLCSVDGLGGPDGYTFGSGTRLTVV.

The V and J genes are TRBV6-2 or TRBV6-3 and TRBJ2-7; D gene unclear. Germline CDR1 MNHEY, CDR2 SVGEGT. CDR3 length: 11 amino acids. The V end was cut by 2 bases, the J end by 6 bases, with 5 bases between. CDR3 loop: CASSYGPEQYF. Here the CDR3 DNA reads TGTGCCAGCAGTTACGGGCCCGAGCAGTACTTC.

The chain combines TRBV15 with TRBJ2-1, with a tentative D call TRBD1 (5 bases). V dropped 1 base and J dropped 7 bases, with 14 bases sitting between them. This CDR3 contains 15 residues. CDR1 is LNHNV and CDR2 is YYDKDF in the germline V gene (reference sequence). The CDR3 region is CATSRAAGAGNEQFF. The CDR3 coding sequence is TGTGCCACCAGCAGAGCTGCTGGGGCCGGGAATGAGCAGTTCTTC. Looking up the rest from reference TRBV15 and TRBJ2-1 gives the full variable domain: DAMVIQNPRYQVTQFGKPVTLSCSQTLNHNVMYWYQQKSSQAPKLLFHYYDKDFNNEADTPDNFQSRRPNTSFCFLDIRSPGLGDTAMYLCATSRAAGAGNEQFFGPGTRLTVL.

The gene calls are TRBV30 and TRBJ1-4; unclear D gene. Trimming pared 0 bases from V and 8 bases from J, leaving 7 bases between. The CDR3 has 12 amino acids. Germline V gives CDR1 GTSNPN, CDR2 SVGIG (reference sequence). The CDR3 bases are TGTGCCTGGAGTGTGTTAAGGGAAAAACTGTTTTTT. It specifies CAWSVLREKLFF.

CDR3 sequence (DNA): TGTGCCAGCAGCCTTGGGCTTAATTCACCCCTCCACTTT. Translating it yields CASSLGLNSPLHF. The V and J genes are TRBV5-6 and TRBJ1-6; no definite D call. CDR1 is SGHDT and CDR2 is YYEEEE in the germline V gene. Trimming stripped 4 bases from V and 6 bases from J, with 8 bases between. The CDR3 contains 13 residues.

This chain links TRBV7-6 with TRBJ2-5; 11 bases are shared with TRBD2. In germline, CDR1 is SGHVS, CDR2 FNYEAQ. Trimming took 7 bases from V and 2 from J; bases not matched to a gene: 12. There are 17 residues in the CDR3. The CDR3 nucleotides are TGTGCCAGCACCCAAGTCCCACTAGCGGGGGCTCAAGAGACCCAGTACTTC. Its protein is CASTQVPLAGAQETQYF.

The chain combines TRBV5-1 with TRBJ2-3, with D perhaps matching TRBD1 or TRBD2 (5 bases each). This CDR3 region has 12 residues. Germline assignment: CDR1 SGHRS and CDR2 YFSETQ. V shed 2 bases and J shed 6 bases, with 7 bases lying between them. The CDR3 bases are TGCGCCAGCAGCTTAGGGGACGATACGCAGTATTTT. As protein: CASSLGDDTQYF. The full variable domain, its missing parts supplied by reference TRBV5-1 and TRBJ2-3, is KAGVTQTPRYLIKTRGQQVTLSCSPISGHRSVSWYQQTPGQGLQFLFEYFSETQRNKGNFPGRFSGRQFSNSRSEMNVSTLELGDSALYLCASSLGDDTQYFGPGTRLTVL.

The chain is built from TRBV27 and TRBJ2-4; TRBD2 matches at 7 bases. CDR3 length: 15 amino acids. Germline V CDR1 and CDR2: MNHEY, SMNVEV (reference sequence). The ends lost 3 bases at V and 6 bases at J; junction bases unmatched: 8. CDR3 sequence reads: CASSFDYTGGNIQYF. DNA for the CDR3: TGTGCCAGCAGTTTTGATTATACGGGAGGAAACATTCAGTACTTC.

V gene TRBV5-1 combines with J gene TRBJ2-1; 10 bases fit TRBD1. The junction had 3 bases not matched to a gene; V was cut back by 4 bases and J by 5 bases. Germline V gene sequence: CDR1 SGHRS, CDR2 YFSETQ. The CDR3 consists of 14 residues. The CDR3 loop is CASSRGQGHNEQFF. The CDR3 DNA sequence: TGCGCCAGCAGCCGGGGACAGGGGCACAATGAGCAGTTCTTC.

This chain uses TRBV18 with TRBJ2-1; 11 bases align to TRBD1. The CDR3 is made up of 14 amino acids. Germline V gene lookup returns CDR1 KGHSH and CDR2 LQKENI. V lost 2 bases and J lost 6; bases outside the gene matches: 0. Here the CDR3 DNA reads TGTGCCAGCTCACCAGGGACAGGGGGCAATGAGCAGTTCTTC. Translated: CASSPGTGGNEQFF.

The chain combines TRBV20-1 with TRBJ2-7; no definite D call. Germline V gives CDR1 DFQATT, CDR2 SNEGSKA (reference sequence). The length of the CDR3 is 14 residues. The ends were cut back, 0 bases at V and 2 bases at J, with 11 bases in the middle. In nucleotides, the CDR3 is TGCAGTGCTAGAGATCCGGAGAAGGCCTACGAGCAGTACTTC. Its translation is CSARDPEKAYEQYF.

This chain links TRBV4-1 with TRBJ2-5; 9 bases are shared with TRBD1. V lost 5 bases to trimming and J lost 4 bases; unmatched junction nucleotides: 8. The CDR3 sequence is 15 residues long. The germline V gene encodes CDR1 MGHRA and CDR2 YSYEKL. The CDR3 sequence is CASSKSGQGTETQYF. In DNA form, the CDR3 reads TGCGCCAGCAGCAAATCGGGACAGGGCACAGAGACCCAGTACTTC.

V gene TRBV7-9 combines with J gene TRBJ2-1, with TRBD2 identical over 8 bases. CDR1 is SEHNR, CDR2 FQNEAQ, per germline (reference sequence). This CDR3 is built from 14 residues. Trimming cost V 7 bases and J 2 bases; bases outside gene matches: 4. In DNA, the CDR3 is TGTGCCAGCACGAAGCGGGAGACCTACAATGAGCAGTTCTTC. Translated: CASTKRETYNEQFF.

The J gene is TRBJ1-1, the V gene TRBV27; tentatively, D is TRBD1 (6 bases). The CDR3 totals 11 residues. Germline V CDR1 and CDR2: MNHEY, SMNVEV (reference sequence). The germline V and J ends were trimmed by 7 bases and 6 bases, with 9 bases remaining between them. The CDR3 spells CASTGGAEAFF. CDR3 in DNA: TGTGCCAGCACGGGGGGCGCTGAAGCTTTCTTT.

V is TRBV4-2 and J is TRBJ1-5, with D unclear. The germline V and J ends were trimmed by 0 bases and 4 bases, with 7 bases remaining between them. The CDR3 runs 14 residues. Germline V gives CDR1 LGHNA, CDR2 YNFKEQ. The CDR3 nucleotides read TGTGCCAGCAGCCAAGAATCGGGTAATCAGCCCCAGCATTTT. This encodes CASSQESGNQPQHF.

The V and J genes are TRBV29-1 and TRBJ2-7, with D hard to call. V gave up 8 bases and J gave up 0 bases, with 14 bases separating them. The CDR3 covers 13 residues. CDR1 and CDR2 from the germline V gene are SQVTM and ANQGSEA. The CDR3 DNA reads TGCAGCCCGAGGCAGACGAACTCCTACGAGCAGTACTTC. Its translation: CSPRQTNSYEQYF.

The chain employs TRBV30 and TRBJ1-1; no definite D call. Trimming took 0 bases from V and 4 from J, leaving 15 bases between them. From germline, CDR1 is GTSNPN and CDR2 SVGIG (reference sequence). This CDR3 has 15 residues. The CDR3 nucleotides read TGTGCCTGGAGTGTACTGGTCAGCCCGGCCACTGAAGCTTTCTTT. Translated, it gives CAWSVLVSPATEAFF.

This rearrangement joins TRBV27 to TRBJ2-1; 9 bases fit TRBD1. Germline CDR1 MNHEY, CDR2 SMNVEV (reference sequence). The V and J ends lost 0 bases and 4 bases, in that order; junction bases with no gene match: 4. The CDR3 runs 16 residues. DNA for the CDR3: TGTGCCAGCAGTTTATCTCGGACAGGGGTATACAATGAGCAGTTCTTC. Residues: CASSLSRTGVYNEQFF.

The chain is built from TRBV30 and TRBJ1-1; tentative D call: TRBD1 (5 bases). CDR3 length: 12 amino acids. Trimming cost V 8 bases and J 6 bases, with 16 bases left between them. From germline, CDR1 is GTSNPN and CDR2 SVGIG (reference sequence). The CDR3 nucleotides are TGTGCCGCAGACAGATTTGGGGCTGAAGCTTTCTTT. It codes for CAADRFGAEAFF.

Written as DNA, the CDR3 is TGCAGCGTTGACGCAGGGATGCGCACCGGGGAGCTGTTTTTT. Its protein is CSVDAGMRTGELFF. The genes are TRBV29-1 and TRBJ2-2, with D maybe TRBD1 (5 bases). The germline gives CDR1 SQVTM, CDR2 ANQGSEA. This CDR3 has 14 amino acids. V lost 3 bases and J 4 bases, leaving 12 bases between the germline ends.

This chain links TRBV14 with TRBJ2-5, with D tentatively TRBD1 (5 bases). Germline lookup yields CDR1 SGHDN and CDR2 FVKESK. The CDR3 sequence is 13 residues long. V was shortened by 4 bases and J by 4 bases, with 10 bases between the two germline ends. The CDR3 coding sequence is TGTGCCAGCAGCCGGGGCACTTTAGAGACCCAGTACTTC. Its translation is CASSRGTLETQYF.

The rearrangement links TRBV5-1 to TRBJ1-5; possibly TRBD1 for D (6 bases). V was clipped by 0 bases and J by 1 base, with 11 bases between them. The CDR3 totals 16 residues. Germline loops: CDR1 SGHRS, CDR2 YFSETQ. For the CDR3, the DNA is TGCGCCAGCAGCTTGGGGACAGACTCAAGCAATCAGCCCCAGCATTTT. Translation gives CASSLGTDSSNQPQHF.

The chain has TRBV12-3 or TRBV12-4 and TRBJ2-7; weak D call: TRBD2 (5 bases). This CDR3 spans 14 amino acids. Deletions cut 4 bases from V and 1 base from J, with 11 bases between. The CDR3 loop reads CASSSTGYSYEQYF. CDR3 in DNA: TGTGCCAGCAGTTCGACGGGGTATTCCTACGAGCAGTACTTC.

The gene calls are TRBV15 and TRBJ2-7; either TRBD1 or TRBD2 may supply D (6 bases each). Between the trimmed V and J ends, which lost 3 bases and 6 bases, there was a span of 24 bases. Germline lookup yields CDR1 LNHNV and CDR2 YYDKDF (reference sequence). The CDR3 sequence is 17 residues long. The CDR3 region has the DNA TGTGCCACCAGCAGGCTAGGGGGGCGGCTGTTTTCGATCGAGCAGTACTTC. Encoded protein: CATSRLGGRLFSIEQYF.

J is TRBJ2-7 and V is TRBV5-4, with D unresolved. CDR3 length equals 13 residues. V was clipped by 1 base and J by 4 bases, with 9 bases between them. Germline V lookup: CDR1 SGHNT, CDR2 YYREEE (reference sequence). The CDR3: CASSLKPAYEQYF. The DNA of the CDR3 is TGTGCCAGCAGCTTGAAGCCGGCATACGAGCAGTACTTC.

V gene TRBV9 combines with J gene TRBJ2-3; 7 nucleotides line up with TRBD2. With V trimmed by 7 bases and J by 0 bases, 8 bases remained unmatched. The CDR3 has 15 amino acids. Germline V gene data show CDR1 as SGDLS and CDR2 as YYNGEE. The CDR3 loop is CASSRGDLSTDTQYF. CDR3 DNA: TGTGCCAGCTCCCGGGGGGACCTTAGCACAGATACGCAGTATTTT.